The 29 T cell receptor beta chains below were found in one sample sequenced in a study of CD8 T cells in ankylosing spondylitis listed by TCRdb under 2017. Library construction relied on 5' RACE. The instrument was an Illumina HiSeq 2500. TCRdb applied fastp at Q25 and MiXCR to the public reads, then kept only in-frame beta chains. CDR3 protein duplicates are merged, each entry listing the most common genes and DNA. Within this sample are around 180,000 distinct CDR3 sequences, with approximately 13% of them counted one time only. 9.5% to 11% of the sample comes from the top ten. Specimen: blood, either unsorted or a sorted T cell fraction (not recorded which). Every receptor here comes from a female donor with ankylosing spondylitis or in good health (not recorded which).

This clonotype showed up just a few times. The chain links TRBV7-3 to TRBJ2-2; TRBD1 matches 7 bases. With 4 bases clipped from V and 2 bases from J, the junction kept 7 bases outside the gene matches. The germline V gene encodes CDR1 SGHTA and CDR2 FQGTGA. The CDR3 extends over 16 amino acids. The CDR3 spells CASSSGQSTNTGELFF. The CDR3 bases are TGTGCCAGCAGCTCGGGACAGAGTACCAACACCGGGGAGCTGTTTTTT.

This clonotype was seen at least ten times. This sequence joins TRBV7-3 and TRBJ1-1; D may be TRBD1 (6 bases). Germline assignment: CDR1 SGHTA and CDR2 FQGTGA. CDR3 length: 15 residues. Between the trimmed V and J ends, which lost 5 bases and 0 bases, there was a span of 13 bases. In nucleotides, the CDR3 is TGTGCCAGCAGCGAAAAAGGGGGGGTGAACACTGAAGCTTTCTTT. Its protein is CASSEKGGVNTEAFF.

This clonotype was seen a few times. The CDR3 DNA reads TGTGCCAGCAGCCTACTAGCGGGAGGTGACGGGGAGCTGTTTTTT. Translated: CASSLLAGGDGELFF. The J gene is TRBJ2-2, the V gene TRBV5-8; 12 nucleotides match TRBD2. Germline assignment: CDR1 SGHTS and CDR2 YDEGEE. The CDR3 runs to 15 residues. Trimming took 4 bases from V and 7 from J; bases not matched to a gene: 5.

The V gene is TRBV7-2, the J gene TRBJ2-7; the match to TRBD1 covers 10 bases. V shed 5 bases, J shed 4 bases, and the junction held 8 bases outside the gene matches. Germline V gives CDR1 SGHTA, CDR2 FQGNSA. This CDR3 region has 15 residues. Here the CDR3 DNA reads TGTGCCAGCAGCCGCGGGACAGGGGCCGCTTACGAGCAGTACTTC. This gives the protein CASSRGTGAAYEQYF.

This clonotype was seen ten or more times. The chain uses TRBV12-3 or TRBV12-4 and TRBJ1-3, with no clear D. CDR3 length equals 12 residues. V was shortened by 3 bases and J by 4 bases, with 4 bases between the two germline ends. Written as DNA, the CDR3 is TGTGCCAGCAGTTTGATCGGAAACACCATATATTTT. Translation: CASSLIGNTIYF.

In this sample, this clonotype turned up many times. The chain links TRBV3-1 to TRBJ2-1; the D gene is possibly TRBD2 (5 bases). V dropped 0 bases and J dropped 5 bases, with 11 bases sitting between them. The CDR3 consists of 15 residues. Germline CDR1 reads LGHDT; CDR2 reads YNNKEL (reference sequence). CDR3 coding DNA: TGTGCCAGCAGCCAAGATCGTGGAGGCCACAATGAGCAGTTCTTC. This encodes CASSQDRGGHNEQFF.

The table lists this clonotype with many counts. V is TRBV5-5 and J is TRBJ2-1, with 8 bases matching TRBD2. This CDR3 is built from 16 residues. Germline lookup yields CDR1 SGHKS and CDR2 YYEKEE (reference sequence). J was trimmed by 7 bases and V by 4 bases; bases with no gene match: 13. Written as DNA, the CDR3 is TGTGCCAGCAGCGGGTGGGGACTAGTGGGCGCGAATGAGCAGTTCTTC. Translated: CASSGWGLVGANEQFF.

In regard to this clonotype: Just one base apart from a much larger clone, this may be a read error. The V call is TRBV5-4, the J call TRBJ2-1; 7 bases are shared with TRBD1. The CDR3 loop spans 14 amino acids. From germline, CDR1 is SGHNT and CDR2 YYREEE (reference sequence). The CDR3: CASSSPTGDNERFF. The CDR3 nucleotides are TGTGCCAGCAGCTCCCCCACAGGGGACAATGAGCGGTTCTTC.

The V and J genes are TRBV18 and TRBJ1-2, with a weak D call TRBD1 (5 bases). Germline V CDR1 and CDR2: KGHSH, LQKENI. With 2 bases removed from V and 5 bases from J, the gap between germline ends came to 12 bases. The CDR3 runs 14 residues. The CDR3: CASSPGSQGYGYTF. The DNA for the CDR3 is TGTGCCAGCTCACCAGGTTCGCAGGGATATGGCTACACCTTC.

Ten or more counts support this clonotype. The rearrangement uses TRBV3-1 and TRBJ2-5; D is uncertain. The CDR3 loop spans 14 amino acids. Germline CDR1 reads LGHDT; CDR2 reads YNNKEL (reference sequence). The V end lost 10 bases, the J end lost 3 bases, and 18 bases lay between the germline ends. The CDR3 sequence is CATPKAFLKETQYF. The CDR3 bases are TGTGCCACCCCCAAGGCTTTCCTTAAAGAGACCCAGTACTTC.

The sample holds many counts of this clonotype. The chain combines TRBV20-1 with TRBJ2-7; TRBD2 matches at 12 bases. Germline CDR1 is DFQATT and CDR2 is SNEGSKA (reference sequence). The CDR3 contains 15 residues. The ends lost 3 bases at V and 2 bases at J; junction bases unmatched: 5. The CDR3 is CSASRLAGVTYEQYF. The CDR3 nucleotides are TGCAGTGCTAGCCGACTAGCGGGAGTGACCTACGAGCAGTACTTC.

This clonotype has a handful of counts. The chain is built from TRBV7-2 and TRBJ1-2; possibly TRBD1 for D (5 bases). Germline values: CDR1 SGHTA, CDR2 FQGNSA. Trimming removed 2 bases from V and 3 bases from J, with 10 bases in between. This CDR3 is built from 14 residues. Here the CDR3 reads CASSLTGGDYGYTF. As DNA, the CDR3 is TGTGCCAGCAGCTTAACGGGGGGTGACTATGGCTACACCTTC.

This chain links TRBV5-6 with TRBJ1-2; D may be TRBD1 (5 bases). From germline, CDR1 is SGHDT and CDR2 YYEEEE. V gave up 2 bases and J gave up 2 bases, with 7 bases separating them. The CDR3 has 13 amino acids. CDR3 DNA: TGTGCCAGCAGCTTTGGGGACAACTATGGCTACACCTTC. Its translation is CASSFGDNYGYTF.

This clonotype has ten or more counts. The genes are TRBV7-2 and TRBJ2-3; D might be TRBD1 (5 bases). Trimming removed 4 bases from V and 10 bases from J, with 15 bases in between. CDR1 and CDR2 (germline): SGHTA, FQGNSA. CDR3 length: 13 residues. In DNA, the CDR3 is TGTGCCAGCAGCTCCGGCGGTTTAGGGGCGCAGTATTTT. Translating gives CASSSGGLGAQYF. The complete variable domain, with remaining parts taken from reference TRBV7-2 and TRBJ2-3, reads GAGVSQSPSNKVTEKGKDVELRCDPISGHTALYWYRQSLGQGLEFLIYFQGNSAPDKSGLPSDRFSAERTGGSVSTLTIQRTQQEDSAVYLCASSSGGLGAQYFGPGTRLTVL.

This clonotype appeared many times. The CDR3 sequence: CASSQKGGYVPGYTF. The CDR3 DNA sequence: TGTGCCAGCAGCCAAAAGGGGGGCTACGTCCCTGGCTACACCTTC. This rearrangement joins TRBV13 to TRBJ1-2; tentatively, D is TRBD1 (6 bases). CDR3 size: 15 residues. V shed 5 bases and J shed 7 bases, with 20 bases lying between them. Germline assignment: CDR1 PRHDT and CDR2 FYEKMQ (reference sequence). The full variable domain, in which reference TRBV13 and TRBJ1-2 provide the parts outside the CDR3, is AAGVIQSPRHLIKEKRETATLKCYPIPRHDTVYWYQQGPGQDPQFLISFYEKMQSDKGSIPDRFSAQQFSDYHSELNMSSLELGDSALYFCASSQKGGYVPGYTFGSGTRLTVV.

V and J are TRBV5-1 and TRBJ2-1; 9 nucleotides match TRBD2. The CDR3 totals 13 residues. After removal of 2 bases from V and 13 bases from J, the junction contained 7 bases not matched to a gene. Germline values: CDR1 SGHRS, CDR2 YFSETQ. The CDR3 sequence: CASSFSGRGFQFF. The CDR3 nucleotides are TGCGCCAGCAGCTTTAGCGGGAGAGGTTTTCAGTTCTTC.

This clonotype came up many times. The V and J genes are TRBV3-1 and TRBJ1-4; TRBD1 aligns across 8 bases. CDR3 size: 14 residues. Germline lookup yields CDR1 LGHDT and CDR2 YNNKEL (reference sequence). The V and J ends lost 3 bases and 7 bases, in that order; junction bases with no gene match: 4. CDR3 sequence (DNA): TGTGCCAGCAGCCAGGGGACAGGAGGTGAAAAACTGTTTTTT. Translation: CASSQGTGGEKLFF.

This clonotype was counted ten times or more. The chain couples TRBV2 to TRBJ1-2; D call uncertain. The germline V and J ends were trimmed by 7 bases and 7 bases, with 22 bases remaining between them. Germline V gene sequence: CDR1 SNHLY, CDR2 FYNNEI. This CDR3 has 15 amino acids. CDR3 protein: CASTDDTDPRIGYTF. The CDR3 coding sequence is TGTGCCAGCACTGATGATACAGACCCGAGGATTGGCTACACCTTC.

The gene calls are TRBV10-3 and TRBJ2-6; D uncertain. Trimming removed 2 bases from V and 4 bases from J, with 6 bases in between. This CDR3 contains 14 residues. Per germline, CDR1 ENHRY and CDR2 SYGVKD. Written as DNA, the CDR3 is TGTGCCATCAGTGAGAATTCAGGGGCCAACGTCCTGACTTTC. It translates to CAISENSGANVLTF.

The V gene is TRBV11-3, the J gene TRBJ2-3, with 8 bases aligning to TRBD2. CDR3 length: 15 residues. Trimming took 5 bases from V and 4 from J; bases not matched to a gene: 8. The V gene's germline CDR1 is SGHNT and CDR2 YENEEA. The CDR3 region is CASSPESGRSDTQYF. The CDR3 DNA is TGTGCCAGCAGCCCAGAGAGCGGGAGATCAGATACGCAGTATTTT.

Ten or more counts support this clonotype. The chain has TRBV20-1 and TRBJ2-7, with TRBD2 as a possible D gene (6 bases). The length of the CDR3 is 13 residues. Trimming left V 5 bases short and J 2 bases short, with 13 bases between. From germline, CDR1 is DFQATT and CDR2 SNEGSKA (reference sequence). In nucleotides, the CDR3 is TGCAGTGCTTTAAGACCGGGGGCCTACGAGCAGTACTTC. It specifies CSALRPGAYEQYF.

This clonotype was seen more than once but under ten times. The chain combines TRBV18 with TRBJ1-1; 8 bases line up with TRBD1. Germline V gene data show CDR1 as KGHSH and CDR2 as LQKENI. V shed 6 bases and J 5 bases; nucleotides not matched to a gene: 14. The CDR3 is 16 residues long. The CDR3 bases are TGTGCCAGCTCCCAACTGGGGACGAACAGGGGGACTGAAGCTTTCTTT. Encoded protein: CASSQLGTNRGTEAFF.

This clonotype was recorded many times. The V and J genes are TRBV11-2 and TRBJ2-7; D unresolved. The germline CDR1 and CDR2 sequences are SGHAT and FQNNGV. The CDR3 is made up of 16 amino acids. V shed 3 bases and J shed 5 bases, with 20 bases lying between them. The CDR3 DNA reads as TGTGCCAGCAGCTTGGGTACAAGCGTTGTTTCGGACGAGCAGTACTTC. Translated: CASSLGTSVVSDEQYF.

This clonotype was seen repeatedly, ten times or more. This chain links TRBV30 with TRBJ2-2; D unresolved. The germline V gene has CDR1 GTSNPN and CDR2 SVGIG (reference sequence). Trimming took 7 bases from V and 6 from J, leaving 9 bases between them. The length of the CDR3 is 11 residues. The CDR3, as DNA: TGTGCCTCTCAATGGTCCGGGGAGCTGTTTTTT. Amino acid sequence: CASQWSGELFF.

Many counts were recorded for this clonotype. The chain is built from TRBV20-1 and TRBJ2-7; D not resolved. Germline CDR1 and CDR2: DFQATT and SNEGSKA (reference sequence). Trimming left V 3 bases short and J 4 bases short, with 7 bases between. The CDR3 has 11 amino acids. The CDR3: CSARTGYEQYF. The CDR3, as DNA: TGCAGTGCTAGGACTGGGTACGAGCAGTACTTC.

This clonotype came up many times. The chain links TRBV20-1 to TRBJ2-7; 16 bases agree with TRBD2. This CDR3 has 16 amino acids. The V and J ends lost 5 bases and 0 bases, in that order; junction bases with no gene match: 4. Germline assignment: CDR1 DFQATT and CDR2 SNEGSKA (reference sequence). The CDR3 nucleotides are TGCAGTGCTTGGGGACTAGCGGGAGGGTCCTCCTACGAGCAGTACTTC. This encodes CSAWGLAGGSSYEQYF.

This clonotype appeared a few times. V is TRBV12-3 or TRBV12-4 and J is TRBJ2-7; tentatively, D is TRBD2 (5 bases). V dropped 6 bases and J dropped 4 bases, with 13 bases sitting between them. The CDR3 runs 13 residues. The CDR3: CASRGGSLYEQYF. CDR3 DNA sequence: TGTGCCAGCAGAGGAGGCTCCCTATACGAGCAGTACTTC.

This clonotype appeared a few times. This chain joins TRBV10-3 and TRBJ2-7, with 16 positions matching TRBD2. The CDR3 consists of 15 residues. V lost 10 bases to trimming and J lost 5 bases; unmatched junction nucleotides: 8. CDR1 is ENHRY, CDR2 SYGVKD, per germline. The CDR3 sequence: CATVGLAGGEHEQYF. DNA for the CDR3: TGTGCCACCGTGGGACTAGCGGGAGGGGAGCACGAGCAGTACTTC.

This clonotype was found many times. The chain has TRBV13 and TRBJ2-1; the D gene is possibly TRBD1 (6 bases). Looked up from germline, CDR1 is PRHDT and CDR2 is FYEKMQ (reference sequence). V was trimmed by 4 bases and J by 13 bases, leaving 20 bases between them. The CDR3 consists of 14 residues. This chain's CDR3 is CASSSTFDRTEQFF. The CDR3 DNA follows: TGTGCCAGCAGCTCGACATTCGACAGGACTGAACAGTTCTTC.